The next 27 T cell receptor beta chains were all read from a single sample in a study of OX40 agonist ivuxolimab in advanced cancers. The repertoire was sequenced with immunoSEQ multiplex PCR; TCRdb's copy has only in-frame clones and lacks some. The data contain about 96,000 clones, roughly 91% of them seen just once; the ten biggest clones take up around 1.5%. The sample consisted of CD4+ or CD8+ T cells sorted from blood, taken in a trial of the OX40 agonist ivuxolimab. Every receptor here comes from an adult with an advanced solid tumor such as melanoma, head and neck, liver or kidney cancer.

This chain uses TRBV5-1 with TRBJ1-3; D is unclear. This CDR3 is 13 amino acids long. V was shortened by 6 bases and J by 4 bases, with 11 bases between the two germline ends. Germline CDR1 reads SGHRS; CDR2 reads YFSETQ. This CDR3 is CASKEGDGNTIYF. DNA of the CDR3: TGCGCCAGCAAGGAGGGCGACGGAAACACCATATATTTT.

The V call is TRBV5-6, the J call TRBJ1-1, with 12 nucleotides matching TRBD1. V shed 4 bases and J 7 bases; nucleotides not matched to a gene: 11. Per germline, CDR1 SGHDT and CDR2 YYEEEE. The CDR3 is 16 amino acids. The CDR3 nucleotides read TGTGCCAGCAGCCGTCTACCGGGACAGGGGGCAATTGAAGCTTTCTTT. Translating it yields CASSRLPGQGAIEAFF.

The CDR3: CASSFRQADTQYF. CDR3 nucleotides: TGTGCCAGCAGCTTTCGGCAGGCAGATACGCAGTATTTT. The chain has TRBV7-9 and TRBJ2-3; no firm D call. This CDR3 comprises 13 residues. V dropped 3 bases and J dropped 4 bases, with 8 bases sitting between them. Germline V gives CDR1 SEHNR, CDR2 FQNEAQ (reference sequence).

The rearrangement links TRBV10-3 to TRBJ2-7, with TRBD2 matching over 7 bases. The CDR3 covers 15 residues. V trimming: 7 bases; J trimming: 4 bases; junction bases outside the gene matches: 13. CDR1 ENHRY and CDR2 SYGVKD come from the germline V gene. CDR3 sequence reads: CAITPPGGSLYEQYF. The CDR3 region has the DNA TGTGCCATCACCCCCCCGGGCGGGAGCCTGTACGAGCAGTACTTC.

This clone was counted once. V usage is TRBV29-1 and J usage is TRBJ1-5; D gene ambiguous. V was shortened by 5 bases and J by 7 bases, with 12 bases between the two germline ends. The CDR3 extends over 12 amino acids. From germline, CDR1 is SQVTM and CDR2 ANQGSEA. As DNA, the CDR3 is TGCAGCGTTCTCGGGGAGGGACAGCCCCAGCATTTT. Translation gives CSVLGEGQPQHF.

The chain uses TRBV5-1 and TRBJ2-7; D might be TRBD2 (6 bases). The V and J ends lost 4 bases and 0 bases respectively, with 11 bases between them. Germline V lookup: CDR1 SGHRS, CDR2 YFSETQ. This CDR3 has 14 residues. For the CDR3, the DNA is TGCGCCAGCAGCAACGGACTAAACTCCTACGAGCAGTACTTC. Its protein is CASSNGLNSYEQYF.

The chain links TRBV7-3 to TRBJ1-1; the D gene is possibly TRBD1 (6 bases). The CDR3 consists of 13 residues. The ends were cut back, 1 base at V and 8 bases at J, with 11 bases in the middle. Germline CDR1 reads SGHTA; CDR2 reads FQGTGA. The CDR3 DNA follows: TGTGCCAGCAGCTTAAACCGGGGGACAGAAGCTTTCTTT. Amino acids: CASSLNRGTEAFF.

In DNA form, the CDR3 reads TGCGCCAGCAGTGAGCCAAAGTCAGGGGTCAATCAGCCCCAGCATTTT. Protein sequence: CASSEPKSGVNQPQHF. The chain carries TRBV10-1 and TRBJ1-5, with TRBD1 as a possible D gene (6 bases). Per the germline V gene, CDR1 is WNHNN and CDR2 is SYGVQD (reference sequence). V was cut by 2 bases and J by 3 bases, with 14 bases left in between. The CDR3 consists of 16 residues.

This rearrangement joins TRBV6-1 to TRBJ2-5, with 10 bases matching TRBD1. This CDR3 is 14 amino acids long. J lost 7 bases, V lost 5 bases, and 7 bases had no gene match. The germline V gene has CDR1 MNHNS and CDR2 SASEGT. The CDR3 spells CASSTWGTGVTQYF. The CDR3 region has the DNA TGTGCCAGCAGTACCTGGGGGACAGGGGTGACCCAGTACTTC.

The chain employs TRBV21-1 and TRBJ1-4. TRBV21-1 is shown as a pseudogene. CDR3 length: 15 residues. Here the CDR3 DNA reads TGTGCCAGCAGCATCCCGGCCCCAACTAATGAAAAACTGTTTTTT. Amino acid sequence: CASSIPAPTNEKLFF.

V is TRBV28 and J is TRBJ1-1; D remains unclear. CDR1 is MDHEN and CDR2 is SYDVKM in the germline V gene. V was shortened by 5 bases and J by 4 bases, with 11 bases between the two germline ends. This CDR3 region has 13 residues. The CDR3 is CASSSRLFTEAFF. For the CDR3, the DNA is TGTGCCAGCAGTAGTAGGTTGTTCACTGAAGCTTTCTTT.

The chain combines TRBV7-2 with TRBJ1-2; no reliable D call. V lost 5 bases, J lost 4 bases, and 14 bases lay in between. This CDR3 spans 14 amino acids. Germline V CDR1 and CDR2: SGHTA, FQGNSA. The CDR3 coding sequence is TGTGCCAGCAGCGGGCTGGACTCTTCCTATGGCTACACCTTC. Amino acid sequence: CASSGLDSSYGYTF.

This clone was seen only once. The V call is TRBV18, the J call TRBJ2-5; a possible D gene is TRBD1 (6 bases). V was pared by 5 bases and J by 4 bases, with 17 bases between. The CDR3 is 15 amino acids. Germline values: CDR1 KGHSH, CDR2 LQKENI. CDR3 sequence: CASSKQGNRGETQYF. The CDR3 nucleotides read TGTGCCAGCTCAAAACAGGGAAATCGGGGAGAGACCCAGTACTTC.

The chain joins TRBV25-1 to TRBJ2-1; TRBD2 matches at 12 bases. The CDR3 runs to 14 residues. J lost 5 bases, V lost 8 bases, and 4 bases had no gene match. Germline V CDR1 and CDR2: MGHDK, SYGVNS. The CDR3 spells CASRRTSGNNEQFF. DNA of the CDR3: TGTGCCAGCCGCCGGACTAGCGGGAACAATGAGCAGTTCTTC.

This clone was found a few times. This chain links TRBV4-1 with TRBJ1-5; a possible D gene is TRBD1 (5 bases). CDR1 MGHRA and CDR2 YSYEKL come from the germline V gene. There are 15 residues in the CDR3. Trimming took 0 bases from V and 7 from J, leaving 13 bases between them. In nucleotides, the CDR3 is TGCGCCAGCAGCCAAGAAGGCAGGGCCCTACAGCCCCAGCATTTT. Protein product: CASSQEGRALQPQHF.

This CDR3 is CAISPDPADTQYF. In DNA, the CDR3 is TGTGCCATCAGTCCAGATCCCGCAGATACGCAGTATTTT. V is TRBV10-3 and J is TRBJ2-3; no clear D. Trimming removed 5 bases at V and 4 bases at J, with 10 bases between. Per the germline V gene, CDR1 is ENHRY and CDR2 is SYGVKD. CDR3 length equals 13 residues.

CDR3 sequence: CASSLEDYEQYF. CDR3 nucleotides: TGTGCCAGCAGCTTGGAAGACTACGAGCAGTACTTC. J is TRBJ2-7 and V is TRBV5-5; D is unresolved. Germline CDR1 SGHKS, CDR2 YYEKEE (reference sequence). The CDR3 is 12 residues long. Trimming pared 0 bases from V and 3 bases from J, leaving 4 bases between. Full variable domain (rest looked up from reference TRBV5-5 and TRBJ2-7): DAGVTQSPTHLIKTRGQQVTLRCSPISGHKSVSWYQQVLGQGPQFIFQYYEKEERGRGNFPDRFSARQFPNYSSELNVNALLLGDSALYLCASSLEDYEQYFGPGTRLTVT.

V usage is TRBV5-4 and J usage is TRBJ2-5, with 7 bases matching TRBD2. With V trimmed by 1 base and J by 1 base, 7 bases remained unmatched. The length of the CDR3 is 16 residues. The germline V gene encodes CDR1 SGHNT and CDR2 YYREEE (reference sequence). CDR3 in DNA: TGTGCCAGCAGCTTGATTTCAGCGGGGCCCCAAGAGACCCAGTACTTC. Amino acids: CASSLISAGPQETQYF.

Only one count was recorded for this clone. V usage is TRBV18 and J usage is TRBJ2-4; either TRBD1 or TRBD2 may fit D (5 bases each). Germline V CDR1 and CDR2: KGHSH, LQKENI. Trimming pared 4 bases from V and 4 bases from J, leaving 17 bases between. The CDR3 totals 16 residues. The CDR3 protein is CASSQIPGTAKNIQYF. The CDR3 DNA follows: TGTGCCAGCTCACAAATACCCGGGACCGCTAAAAACATTCAGTACTTC.

The chain combines TRBV11-3 with TRBJ2-7; D not resolved. V lost 3 bases and J 6 bases, leaving 6 bases between the germline ends. This CDR3 has 11 residues. CDR1 SGHNT and CDR2 YENEEA come from the germline V gene. This CDR3 is CASSFVSEQYF. The CDR3 DNA sequence: TGTGCCAGCAGCTTCGTTAGCGAGCAGTACTTC.

This chain connects TRBV5-1 to TRBJ2-3; D gene uncertain. This CDR3 contains 14 residues. V lost 2 bases to trimming and J lost 0 bases, with 7 bases between them. Germline CDR1 is SGHRS and CDR2 is YFSETQ. The CDR3 reads CASSFTSSTDTQYF. In nucleotides, the CDR3 is TGCGCCAGCAGCTTCACTTCGAGCACAGATACGCAGTATTTT.

CDR3 nucleotide sequence: TGCAGCGTTGACCTCGGACAGGGGAGGGACGAGCAGTACTTC. It encodes CSVDLGQGRDEQYF. The chain recombines TRBV29-1 with TRBJ2-7, with 9 bases matching TRBD1. The CDR3 extends over 14 amino acids. In germline, CDR1 is SQVTM, CDR2 ANQGSEA. V dropped 3 bases and J dropped 5; count of bases not matched to a gene: 8.

This sequence joins TRBV7-9 and TRBJ2-5, with TRBD1 matching over 11 bases. Trimming took 5 bases from V and 7 from J; bases not matched to a gene: 18. CDR3 length: 18 amino acids. The V gene's germline CDR1 is SEHNR and CDR2 FQNEAQ (reference sequence). CDR3 DNA: TGTGCCAGCAGCCGAGTCGGGACAGGGGGATCAAGATACGGGACCCAGTACTTC. Protein product: CASSRVGTGGSRYGTQYF.

The chain's CDR3 is CASSSTGTQYYEQYF. The CDR3 DNA reads as TGCGCCAGCAGCTCGACCGGGACGCAATACTACGAGCAGTACTTC. The V gene is TRBV5-1, the J gene TRBJ2-7; D is tentatively TRBD1 or TRBD2 (5 bases each). Germline CDR1 is SGHRS and CDR2 is YFSETQ. V lost 3 bases to trimming and J lost 3 bases, with 16 bases between them. This CDR3 has 15 residues.

This sequence joins TRBV19 and TRBJ1-4; D is perhaps TRBD1 (6 bases). With 3 bases removed from V and 1 base from J, the gap between germline ends came to 15 bases. The CDR3 length is 17 residues. Germline loops: CDR1 LNHDA, CDR2 SQIVND (reference sequence). The CDR3 region is CASSIFRGGITNEKLFF. CDR3 nucleotides: TGTGCCAGTAGTATTTTTCGAGGGGGGATAACTAATGAAAAACTGTTTTTT.

The genes are TRBV7-9 and TRBJ2-7; weak D call: TRBD2 (6 bases). The germline CDR1 and CDR2 sequences are SEHNR and FQNEAQ (reference sequence). The CDR3 contains 14 residues. The V end was cut by 2 bases, the J end by 2 bases, with 10 bases between. For the CDR3, the DNA is TGTGCCAGCAGCTTATCCAGGAGGGCCTACGAGCAGTACTTC. Its translation: CASSLSRRAYEQYF.

This chain joins TRBV10-3 and TRBJ1-2; 9 nucleotides align to TRBD1. J was trimmed by 7 bases and V by 6 bases; bases with no gene match: 9. CDR3 size: 14 residues. Germline loops: CDR1 ENHRY, CDR2 SYGVKD. The CDR3 here is CAIRGTGNHRGYTF. Here the CDR3 DNA reads TGTGCCATCAGAGGGACAGGGAATCACCGTGGCTACACCTTC.